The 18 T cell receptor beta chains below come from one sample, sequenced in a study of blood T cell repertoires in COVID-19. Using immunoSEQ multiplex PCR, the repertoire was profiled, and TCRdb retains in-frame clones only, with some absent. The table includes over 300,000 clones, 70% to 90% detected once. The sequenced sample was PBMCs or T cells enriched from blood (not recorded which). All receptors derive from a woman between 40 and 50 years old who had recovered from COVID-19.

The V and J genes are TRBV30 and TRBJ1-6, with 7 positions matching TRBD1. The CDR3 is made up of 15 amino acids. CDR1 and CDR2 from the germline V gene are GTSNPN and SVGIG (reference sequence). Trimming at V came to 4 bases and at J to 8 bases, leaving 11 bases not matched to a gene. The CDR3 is CAWKAVRGSDSPLHF. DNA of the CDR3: TGTGCCTGGAAGGCGGTCAGGGGGAGCGATTCACCCCTCCACTTT.

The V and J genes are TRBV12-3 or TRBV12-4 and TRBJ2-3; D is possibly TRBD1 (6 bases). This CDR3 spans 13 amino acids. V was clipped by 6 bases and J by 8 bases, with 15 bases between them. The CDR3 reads CASSISQGITQYF. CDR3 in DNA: TGTGCCAGCAGCATCTCACAGGGCATTACGCAGTATTTT.

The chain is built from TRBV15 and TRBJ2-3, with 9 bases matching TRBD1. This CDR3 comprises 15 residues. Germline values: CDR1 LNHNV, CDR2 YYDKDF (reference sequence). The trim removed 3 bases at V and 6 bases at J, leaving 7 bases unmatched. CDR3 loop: CATSSSGTGSDTQYF. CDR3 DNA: TGTGCCACCAGCAGCTCCGGGACAGGGTCGGATACGCAGTATTTT.

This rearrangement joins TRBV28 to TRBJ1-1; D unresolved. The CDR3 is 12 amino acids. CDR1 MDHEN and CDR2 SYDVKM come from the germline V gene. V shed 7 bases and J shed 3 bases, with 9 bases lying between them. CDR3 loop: CASTGVYTEAFF. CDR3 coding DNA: TGTGCCAGCACCGGGGTCTACACTGAAGCTTTCTTT.

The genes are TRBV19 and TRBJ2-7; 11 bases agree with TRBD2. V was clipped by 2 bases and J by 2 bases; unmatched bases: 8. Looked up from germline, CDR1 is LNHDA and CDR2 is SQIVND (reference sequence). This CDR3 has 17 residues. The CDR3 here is CASSIIRLAGQPYEQYF. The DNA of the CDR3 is TGTGCCAGTAGTATAATCCGACTAGCGGGACAACCCTACGAGCAGTACTTC.

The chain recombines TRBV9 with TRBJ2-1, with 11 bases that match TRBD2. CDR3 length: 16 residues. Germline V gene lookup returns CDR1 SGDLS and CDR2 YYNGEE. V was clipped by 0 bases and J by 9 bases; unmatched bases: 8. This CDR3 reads CASSVGLAGGGGEQFF. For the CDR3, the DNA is TGTGCCAGCAGCGTAGGTCTAGCGGGAGGTGGGGGTGAGCAGTTCTTC.

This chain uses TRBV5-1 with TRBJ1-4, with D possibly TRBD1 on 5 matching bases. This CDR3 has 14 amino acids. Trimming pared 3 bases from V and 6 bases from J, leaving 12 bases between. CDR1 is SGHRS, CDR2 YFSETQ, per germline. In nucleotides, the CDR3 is TGCGCCAGCAGCTCGGGCCTAGGGGATGAAAAACTGTTTTTT. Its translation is CASSSGLGDEKLFF.

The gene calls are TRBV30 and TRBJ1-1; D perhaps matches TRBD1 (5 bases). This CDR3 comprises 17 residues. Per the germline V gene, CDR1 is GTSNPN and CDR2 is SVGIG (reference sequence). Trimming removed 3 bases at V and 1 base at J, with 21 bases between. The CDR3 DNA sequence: TGTGCCTGGAGATACCCCTATCCCGTCACAGGGAACACTGAAGCTTTCTTT. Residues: CAWRYPYPVTGNTEAFF.

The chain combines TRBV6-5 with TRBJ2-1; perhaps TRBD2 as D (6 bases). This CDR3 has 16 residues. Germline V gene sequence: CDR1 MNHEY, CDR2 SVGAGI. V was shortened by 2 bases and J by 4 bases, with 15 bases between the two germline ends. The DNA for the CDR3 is TGTGCCAGCAGTTACGCCAAAGGAGGGAGTTACAATGAGCAGTTCTTC. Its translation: CASSYAKGGSYNEQFF.

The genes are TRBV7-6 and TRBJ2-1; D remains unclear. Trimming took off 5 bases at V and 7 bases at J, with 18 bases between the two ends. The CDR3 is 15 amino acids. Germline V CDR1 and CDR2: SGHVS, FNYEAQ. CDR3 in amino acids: CASSPSMPLLNEQFF. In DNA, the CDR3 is TGTGCCAGCAGCCCCTCGATGCCGTTACTGAATGAGCAGTTCTTC.

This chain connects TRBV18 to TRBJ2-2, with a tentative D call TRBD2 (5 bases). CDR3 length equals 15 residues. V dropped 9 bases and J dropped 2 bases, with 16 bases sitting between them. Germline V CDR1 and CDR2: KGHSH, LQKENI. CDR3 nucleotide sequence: TGTGCCAGTACTTATGGACTCGCAAACACCGGGGAGCTGTTTTTT. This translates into CASTYGLANTGELFF.

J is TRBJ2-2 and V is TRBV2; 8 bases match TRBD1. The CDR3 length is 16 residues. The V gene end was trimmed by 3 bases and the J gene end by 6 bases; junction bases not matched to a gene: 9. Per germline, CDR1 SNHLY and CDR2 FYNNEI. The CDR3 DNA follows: TGTGCCAGCAGTGACAGACAGGGGAAATACGCCGGGGAGCTGTTTTTT. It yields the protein CASSDRQGKYAGELFF.

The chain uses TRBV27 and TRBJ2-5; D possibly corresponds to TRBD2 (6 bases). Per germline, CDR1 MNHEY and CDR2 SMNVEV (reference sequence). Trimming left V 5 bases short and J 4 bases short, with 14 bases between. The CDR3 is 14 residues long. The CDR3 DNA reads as TGTGCCAGCAGTCCGGGGGTAACGGGAGAGACCCAGTACTTC. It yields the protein CASSPGVTGETQYF.

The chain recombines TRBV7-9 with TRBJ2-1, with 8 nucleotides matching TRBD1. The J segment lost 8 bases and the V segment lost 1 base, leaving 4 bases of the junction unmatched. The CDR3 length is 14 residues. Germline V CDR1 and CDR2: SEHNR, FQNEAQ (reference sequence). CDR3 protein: CASSLGIQGDEQFF. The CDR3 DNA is TGTGCCAGCAGCTTAGGAATACAGGGGGATGAGCAGTTCTTC.

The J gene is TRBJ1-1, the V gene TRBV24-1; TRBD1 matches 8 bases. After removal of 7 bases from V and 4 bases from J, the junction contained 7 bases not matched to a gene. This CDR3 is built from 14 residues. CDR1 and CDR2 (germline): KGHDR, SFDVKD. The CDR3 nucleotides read TGTGCCACCAGGAACAGGGGGGAAACCACTGAAGCTTTCTTT. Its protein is CATRNRGETTEAFF.

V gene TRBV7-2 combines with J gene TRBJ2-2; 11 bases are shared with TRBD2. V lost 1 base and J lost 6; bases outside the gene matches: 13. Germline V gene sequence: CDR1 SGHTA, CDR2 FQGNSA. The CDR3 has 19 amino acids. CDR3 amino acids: CASSLDWALAGVPAGELFF. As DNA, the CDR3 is TGTGCCAGCAGCTTAGATTGGGCACTAGCGGGAGTTCCGGCCGGGGAGCTGTTTTTT.

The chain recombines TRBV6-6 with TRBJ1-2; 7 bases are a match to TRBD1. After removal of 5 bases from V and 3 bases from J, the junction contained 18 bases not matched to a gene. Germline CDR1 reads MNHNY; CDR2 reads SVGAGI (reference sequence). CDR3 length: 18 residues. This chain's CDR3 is CASSPRTWVEQGDYGYTF. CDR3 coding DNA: TGTGCCAGCAGTCCTAGGACGTGGGTCGAGCAGGGGGACTATGGCTACACCTTC.

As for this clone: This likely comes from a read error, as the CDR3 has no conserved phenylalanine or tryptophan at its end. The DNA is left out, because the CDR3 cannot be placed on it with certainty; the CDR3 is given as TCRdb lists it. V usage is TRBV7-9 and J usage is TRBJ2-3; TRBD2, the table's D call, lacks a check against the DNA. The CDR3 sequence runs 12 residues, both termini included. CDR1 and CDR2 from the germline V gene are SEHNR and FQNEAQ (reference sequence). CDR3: CASSLEGTSFLS.